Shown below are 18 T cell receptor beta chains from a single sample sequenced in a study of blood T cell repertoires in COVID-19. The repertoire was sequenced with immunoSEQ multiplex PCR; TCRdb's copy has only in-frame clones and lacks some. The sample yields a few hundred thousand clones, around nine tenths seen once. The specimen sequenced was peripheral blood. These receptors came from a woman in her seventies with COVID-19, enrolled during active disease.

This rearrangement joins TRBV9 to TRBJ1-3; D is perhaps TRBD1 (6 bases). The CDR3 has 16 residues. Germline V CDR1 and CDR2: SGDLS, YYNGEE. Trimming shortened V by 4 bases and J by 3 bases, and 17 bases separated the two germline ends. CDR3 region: CASSREGGAGGNTIYF. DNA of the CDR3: TGTGCCAGCAGCCGAGAAGGGGGGGCTGGTGGAAACACCATATATTTT.

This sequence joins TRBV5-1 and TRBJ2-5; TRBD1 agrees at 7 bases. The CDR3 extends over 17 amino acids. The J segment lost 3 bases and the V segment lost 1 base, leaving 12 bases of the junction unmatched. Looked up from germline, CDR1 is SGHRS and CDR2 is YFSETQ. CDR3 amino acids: CASSLNPHPTGEETQYF. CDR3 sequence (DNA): TGCGCCAGCAGCTTGAATCCACACCCCACAGGGGAAGAGACCCAGTACTTC.

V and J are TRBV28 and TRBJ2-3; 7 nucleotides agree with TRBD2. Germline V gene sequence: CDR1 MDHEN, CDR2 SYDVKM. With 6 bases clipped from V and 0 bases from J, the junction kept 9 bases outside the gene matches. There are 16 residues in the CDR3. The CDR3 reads CASRRSSGISTDTQYF. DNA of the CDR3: TGTGCCAGCAGGCGATCTAGCGGAATTAGCACAGATACGCAGTATTTT.

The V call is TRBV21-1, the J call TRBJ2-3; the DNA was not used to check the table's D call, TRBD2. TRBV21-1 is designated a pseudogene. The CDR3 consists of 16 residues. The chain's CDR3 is CASSNSGTSDTDTQYF. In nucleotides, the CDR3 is TGTGCCAGCAGCAACTCCGGGACTTCAGACACAGATACGCAGTATTTT.

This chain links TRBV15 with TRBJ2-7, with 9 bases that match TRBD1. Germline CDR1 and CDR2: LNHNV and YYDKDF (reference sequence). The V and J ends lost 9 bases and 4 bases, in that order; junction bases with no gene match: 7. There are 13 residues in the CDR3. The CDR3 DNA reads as TGTGCCACAGGACAGGGGATCGGGTACGAGCAGTACTTC. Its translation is CATGQGIGYEQYF.

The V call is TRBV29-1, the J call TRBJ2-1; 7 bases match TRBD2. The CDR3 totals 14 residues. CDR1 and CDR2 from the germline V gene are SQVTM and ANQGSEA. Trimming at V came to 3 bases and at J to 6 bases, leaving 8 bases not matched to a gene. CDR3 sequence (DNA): TGCAGCGTTGATAGGGCGGGAGTTCTCAATGAGCAGTTCTTC. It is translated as CSVDRAGVLNEQFF.

CDR3 nucleotide sequence: TGTGCCAGCAGCTTACAGGGCACAGATACGCAGTATTTT. This gives the protein CASSLQGTDTQYF. The chain couples TRBV7-9 to TRBJ2-3; D uncertain. V shed 2 bases and J shed 1 base, with 4 bases lying between them. CDR3 length equals 13 residues. Germline V gene lookup returns CDR1 SEHNR and CDR2 FQNEAQ (reference sequence).

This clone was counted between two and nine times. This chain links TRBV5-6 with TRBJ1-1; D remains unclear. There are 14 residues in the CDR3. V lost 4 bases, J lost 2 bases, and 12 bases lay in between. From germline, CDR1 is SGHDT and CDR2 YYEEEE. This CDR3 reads CASSPAGINTEAFF. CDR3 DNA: TGTGCCAGCAGCCCCGCTGGCATTAACACTGAAGCTTTCTTT.

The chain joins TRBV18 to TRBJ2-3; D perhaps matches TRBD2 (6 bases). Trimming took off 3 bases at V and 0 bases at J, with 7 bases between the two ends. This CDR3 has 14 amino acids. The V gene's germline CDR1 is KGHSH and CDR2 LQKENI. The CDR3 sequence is CASSPGLSTDTQYF. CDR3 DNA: TGTGCCAGCTCACCGGGACTCAGCACAGATACGCAGTATTTT. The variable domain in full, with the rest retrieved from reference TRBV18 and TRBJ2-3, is NAGVMQNPRHLVRRRGQEARLRCSPMKGHSHVYWYRQLPEEGLKFMVYLQKENIIDESGMPKERFSAEFPKEGPSILRIQQVVRGDSAAYFCASSPGLSTDTQYFGPGTRLTVL.

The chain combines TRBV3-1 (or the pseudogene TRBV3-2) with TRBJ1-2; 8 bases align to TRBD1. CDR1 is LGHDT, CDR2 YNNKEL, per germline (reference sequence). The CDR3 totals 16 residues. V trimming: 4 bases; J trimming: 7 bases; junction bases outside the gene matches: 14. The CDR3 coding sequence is TGTGCCAGCAGCCCAGGGGACAGGCCGCAGTTTGGTGGCTACACCTTC. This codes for CASSPGDRPQFGGYTF.

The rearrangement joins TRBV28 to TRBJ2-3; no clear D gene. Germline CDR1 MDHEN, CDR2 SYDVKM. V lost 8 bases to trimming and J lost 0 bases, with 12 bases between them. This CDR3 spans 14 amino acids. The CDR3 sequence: CASWSATSTDTQYF. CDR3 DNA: TGTGCCAGCTGGAGCGCGACTAGCACAGATACGCAGTATTTT.

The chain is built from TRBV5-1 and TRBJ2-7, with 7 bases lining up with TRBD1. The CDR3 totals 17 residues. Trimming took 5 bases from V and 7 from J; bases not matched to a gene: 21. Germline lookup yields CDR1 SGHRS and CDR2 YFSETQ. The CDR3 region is CASRPPGLRTGTPEQYF. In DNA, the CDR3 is TGCGCCAGCAGGCCCCCAGGTTTAAGGACAGGCACACCTGAGCAGTACTTC.

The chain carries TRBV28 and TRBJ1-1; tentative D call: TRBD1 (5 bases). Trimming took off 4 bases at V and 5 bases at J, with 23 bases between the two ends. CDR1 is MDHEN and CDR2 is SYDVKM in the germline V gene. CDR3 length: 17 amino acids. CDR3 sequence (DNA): TGTGCCAGCAGTTCTCTGACCCGATTGAACCGGGGGACTGAAGCTTTCTTT. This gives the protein CASSSLTRLNRGTEAFF.

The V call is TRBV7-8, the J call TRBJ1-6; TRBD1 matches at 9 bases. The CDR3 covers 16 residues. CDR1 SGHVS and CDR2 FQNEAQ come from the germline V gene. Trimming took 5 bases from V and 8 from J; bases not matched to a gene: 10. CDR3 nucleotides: TGTGCCAGCAGCGGAACCATCGGGACAGGGTATTCACCCCTCCACTTT. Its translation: CASSGTIGTGYSPLHF.

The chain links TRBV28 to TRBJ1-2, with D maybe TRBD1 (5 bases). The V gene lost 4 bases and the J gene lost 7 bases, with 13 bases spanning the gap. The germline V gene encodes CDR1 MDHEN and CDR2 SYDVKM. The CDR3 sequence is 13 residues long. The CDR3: CASSYPGRRGYTF. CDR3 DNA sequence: TGTGCCAGCAGTTACCCAGGGCGTCGTGGCTACACCTTC.

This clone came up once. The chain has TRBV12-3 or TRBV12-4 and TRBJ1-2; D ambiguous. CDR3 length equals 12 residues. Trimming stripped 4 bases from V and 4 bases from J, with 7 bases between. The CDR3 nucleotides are TGTGCCAGCAGTTCCCAGATCTATGGCTACACCTTC. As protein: CASSSQIYGYTF.

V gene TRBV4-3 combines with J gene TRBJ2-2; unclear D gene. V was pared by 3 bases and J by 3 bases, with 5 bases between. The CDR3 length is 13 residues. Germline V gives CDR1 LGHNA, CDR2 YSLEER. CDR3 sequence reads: CASSQIDTGELFF. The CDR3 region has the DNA TGCGCCAGCAGCCAGATAGACACCGGGGAGCTGTTTTTT.

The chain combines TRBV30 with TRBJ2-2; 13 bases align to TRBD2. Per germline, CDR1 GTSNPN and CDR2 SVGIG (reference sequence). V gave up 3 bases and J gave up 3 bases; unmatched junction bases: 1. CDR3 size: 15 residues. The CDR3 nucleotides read TGTGCCTGGAGACTAGCGGGAGGGGACACCGGGGAGCTGTTTTTT. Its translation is CAWRLAGGDTGELFF.